This TCR beta chain was obtained from a study of shared clonotypes between healthy human individuals. Study-wide background: Each donor's CD8 memory used one plate, CD8 naive two, each CD4 subset three.

Assay runs were performed at deep level. Clones were sequenced by immunoSEQ multiplex PCR, and TCRdb holds only the in-frame ones, with some missing. There are about 2.4 million clones in the sample; roughly 92% occur only once, and over 0.12% lies in the top ten. The CDR3 covers 14 residues. Germline V gene lookup returns CDR1 SGHTS and CDR2 YDEGEE. V lost 6 bases, J lost 1 base, and 13 bases lay in between. The clonotype comes from a man in his late teens or twenties in good health. Sequencing input: naive CD4+ T cells sorted from blood. Subset reported: CD45RA+ positively selected. The chain employs TRBV5-8 and TRBJ2-5; weak D call: TRBD1 (6 bases). DNA for the CDR3: TGTGCCAGCATCCTTACAGGGACCCAAGAGACCCAGTACTTC. It is translated as CASILTGTQETQYF.